A selection of T cell receptor beta chains follows, all from one sample in a study of blood T cell repertoires in COVID-19. TCRdb's table, derived via immunoSEQ multiplex PCR, lists solely in-frame clones and lacks some. The profile covers about 130,000 clones, with roughly 84% appearing a single time and over 1% taken by the ten largest. The sample comprised peripheral blood. The receptor source for this set is a woman older than 75 with acute or convalescent COVID-19. The CDR3 runs from the conserved cysteine through the conserved F or W. Fields, in order: clone size, J gene, V gene, D gene, CDR3 protein, CDR3 DNA. The D gene is left open where the match is weak. Part of the rows lack a size; the others show once, few, many or a class for expanded clones.

NA	TRBJ1-1	TRBV6-6	NA	CASSYVPTAANTEAFF	TGTGCCAGCAGTTACGTACCGACGGCGGCGAACACTGAAGCTTTCTTT
NA	TRBJ2-1	TRBV11-2	TRBD2	CASSLAGGSYNEQFF	TGTGCCAGCAGCTTAGCGGGGGGATCCTACAATGAGCAGTTCTTC
NA	TRBJ2-1	TRBV5-1	TRBD1	CASSFGDRAPYNEQFF	TGCGCCAGCAGCTTCGGGGACAGGGCGCCCTACAATGAGCAGTTCTTC
NA	TRBJ1-6	TRBV7-9	NA	CASSLDRSPLHF	TGTGCCAGCAGCTTAGATCGGTCACCCCTCCACTTT
NA	TRBJ2-6	TRBV10-3	TRBD1	CATLGQGAQGANVLTF	TGTGCCACCCTAGGACAGGGGGCGCAGGGGGCCAACGTCCTGACTTTC
NA	TRBJ2-2	TRBV10-2	TRBD1	CASRETGTGNAGELFF	TGCGCCAGCAGAGAAACCGGGACAGGGAACGCCGGGGAGCTGTTTTTT
NA	TRBJ2-3	TRBV13	TRBD1	CASSLGQGWDTQYF	TGTGCCAGCAGCCTCGGACAGGGGTGGGATACGCAGTATTTT
once	TRBJ2-5	TRBV5-1	TRBD2	CASSLVGAGGREAQYF	TGCGCCAGCAGCTTGGTCGGAGCGGGGGGTCGAGAGGCCCAGTACTTC
NA	TRBJ2-2	TRBV10-1	TRBD1	CASSERTGANYTGELFF	TGCGCCAGCAGTGAGCGGACAGGGGCGAACTACACCGGGGAGCTGTTTTTT
NA	TRBJ1-5	TRBV19	TRBD1	CASSMTGPNNQPQHF	TGTGCCAGTAGTATGACAGGGCCCAACAATCAGCCCCAGCATTTT
NA	TRBJ2-3	TRBV5-1	TRBD1	CASSQDRQGDTQYF	TGCGCCAGCAGCCAGGACAGGCAGGGAGATACGCAGTATTTT
once	TRBJ2-5	TRBV6-5	TRBD2	CASSETLAGAETQYF	TGTGCCAGCAGCGAGACTCTAGCGGGGGCAGAGACCCAGTACTTC
NA	TRBJ2-3	TRBV4-1	NA	CASSQDGGTDTQYF	TGCGCCAGCAGCCAAGACGGTGGTACAGATACGCAGTATTTT
NA	TRBJ1-2	TRBV18	TRBD1	CASSLQGADYGYTF	TGTGCCAGCTCACTACAGGGGGCTGACTATGGCTACACCTTC
NA	TRBJ1-4	TRBV7-9	TRBD1	CASSPRGQFNEKLFF	TGTGCCAGCAGCCCACGGGGACAGTTTAATGAAAAACTGTTTTTT
NA	TRBJ1-1	TRBV10-3	NA	CAISERGGNTEAFF	TGTGCCATCAGTGAAAGGGGGGGGAACACTGAAGCTTTCTTT